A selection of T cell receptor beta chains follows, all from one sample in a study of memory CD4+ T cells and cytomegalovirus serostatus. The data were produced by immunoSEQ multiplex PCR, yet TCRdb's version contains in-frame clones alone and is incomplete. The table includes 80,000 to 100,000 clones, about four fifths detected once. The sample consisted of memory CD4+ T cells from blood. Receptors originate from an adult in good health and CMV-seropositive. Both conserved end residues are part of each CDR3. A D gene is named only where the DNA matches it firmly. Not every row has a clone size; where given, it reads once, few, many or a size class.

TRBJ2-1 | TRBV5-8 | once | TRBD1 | TGTGCCAGCGGGACCGGGACAGGCTACAATGAGCAGTTCTTC | CASGTGTGYNEQFF
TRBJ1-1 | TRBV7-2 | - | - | TGTGCCAGCAGCTTAATGTCTGTGAACACTGAAGCTTTCTTT | CASSLMSVNTEAFF
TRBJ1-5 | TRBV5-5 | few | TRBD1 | TGTGCCAGCAGCTTGGAGGGGGCCTCAGGTCAGCCCCAGCATTTT | CASSLEGASGQPQHF
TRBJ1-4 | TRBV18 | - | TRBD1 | TGTGCCAGCTCACCGAGACAGGGAGGGGATGAAAAACTGTTTTTT | CASSPRQGGDEKLFF
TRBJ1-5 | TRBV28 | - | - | TGTGCCAGCAGTGGGGGGGGGATAGAGCAGCCCCAGCATTTT | CASSGGGIEQPQHF
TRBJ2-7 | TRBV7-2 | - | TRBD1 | TGTGCCAGCAGCCCAACCCGGGACAGCTACGAGCAGTACTTC | CASSPTRDSYEQYF
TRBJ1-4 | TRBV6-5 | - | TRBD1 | TGTGCCAGCAGTTGGACAGGGGGCGGAAAACTGTTTTTT | CASSWTGGGKLFF
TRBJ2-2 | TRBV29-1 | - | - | TGCAGCGTTAAAACAGCGTTGGGGACCGGGGAGCTGTTTTTT | CSVKTALGTGELFF
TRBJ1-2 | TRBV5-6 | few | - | TGTGCCAGCAGCTTGGCCTTTGAGGGATACACCCCTAACTATGGCTACACCTTC | CASSLAFEGYTPNYGYTF
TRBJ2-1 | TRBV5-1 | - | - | TGCGCCAGCAGCTCAGGGTTCAGGACTATCAATGAGCAGTTCTTC | CASSSGFRTINEQFF
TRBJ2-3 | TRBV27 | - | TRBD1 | TGTGCCAGCAGTTTAATGGGGTACAAGGACAGGGATACGCAGTATTTT | CASSLMGYKDRDTQYF
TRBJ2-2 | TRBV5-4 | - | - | TGTGCCAGCAGCCCAAACATAGGGGTAGACACCGGGGAGCTGTTTTTT | CASSPNIGVDTGELFF
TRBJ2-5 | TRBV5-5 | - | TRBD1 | TGTGCCAGCAGCCCGGGACAGGGCGGTGAGACCCAGTACTTC | CASSPGQGGETQYF
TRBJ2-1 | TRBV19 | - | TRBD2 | TGTGCCAGTACCCGTACTAGCGGGGTTTACAATGAGCAGTTCTTC | CASTRTSGVYNEQFF
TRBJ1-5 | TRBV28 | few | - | TGTGCCAGTATAAACAGGCAGGGGAGCAATCAGCCCCAGCATTTT | CASINRQGSNQPQHF
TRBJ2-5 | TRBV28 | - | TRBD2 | TGTGCCAGCAGTCCCAAGGGACTAGCGGAAGAGACCCAGTACTTC | CASSPKGLAEETQYF
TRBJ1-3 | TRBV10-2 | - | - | TGCGCCAGCGGCCGGGGGTTGGATGGAAACACCATATATTTT | CASGRGLDGNTIYF
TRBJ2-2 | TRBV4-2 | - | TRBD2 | TGTGCCAGCAGCCAAGAACTAGCGGGAGGGTTAAAGCGGGAGCTGTTTTTT | CASSQELAGGLKRELFF
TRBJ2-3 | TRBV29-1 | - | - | TGCAGCGTTGGGGGAAGCACAGATACGCAGTATTTT | CSVGGSTDTQYF
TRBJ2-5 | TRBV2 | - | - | TGTGCCAGCAGGTACGCCTCTTCGAGGGAGACCCAGTACTTC | CASRYASSRETQYF
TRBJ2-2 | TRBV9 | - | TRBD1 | TGTGCCAGCAGCGCTCCGGGGACAGGGGGCAACACCGGGGAGCTGTTTTTT | CASSAPGTGGNTGELFF
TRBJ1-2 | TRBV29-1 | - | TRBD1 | TGCAGCGTTGCCAGGACGGACAGGGAGTATGGCTACACCTTC | CSVARTDREYGYTF
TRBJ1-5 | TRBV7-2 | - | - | TGTGCCAGCAGCTTAGTACGGACAGGCAATCAGCCCCAGCATTTT | CASSLVRTGNQPQHF
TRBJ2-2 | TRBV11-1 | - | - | TGTGCCAGCAGCCCCGACAGAGCCGGGGAGCTGTTTTTT | CASSPDRAGELFF
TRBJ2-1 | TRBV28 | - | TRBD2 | TGTGCCAGCAGTTTACCCACTAGCGGAGACAATGAGCAGTTCTTC | CASSLPTSGDNEQFF
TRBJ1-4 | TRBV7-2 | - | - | TGTGCCAGCAGCCCGGGCCCAGATGAAAAACTGTTTTTT | CASSPGPDEKLFF
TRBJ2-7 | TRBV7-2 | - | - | TGTGCCAGCAGCTTAGGGGAACGGCGCGAGCAGTACTTC | CASSLGERREQYF
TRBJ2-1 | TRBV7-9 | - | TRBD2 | TGTGCCAGCAGCTTAAGCGGGAGCCTCAGGGGTGAGCAGTTCTTC | CASSLSGSLRGEQFF
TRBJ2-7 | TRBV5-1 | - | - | TGCGCCAGCAGCTTGGAGTCGGGCTACGAGCAGTACTTC | CASSLESGYEQYF
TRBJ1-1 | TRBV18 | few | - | TGTGCCAGCTCACCACCACAGGGAAACACTGAAGCTTTCTTT | CASSPPQGNTEAFF
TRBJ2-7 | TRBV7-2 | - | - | TGTGCCAGCAGCCCCGCCGGGACACCTACTTACGAGCAGTACTTC | CASSPAGTPTYEQYF
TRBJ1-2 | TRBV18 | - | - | TGTGCCAGCTCACCCCCGGCCCGATACTATGGCTACACCTTC | CASSPPARYYGYTF
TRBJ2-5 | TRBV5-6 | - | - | TGTGCCAGCAGCTTACCCCAGGGCTTGGGGAGAGAGACCCAGTACTTC | CASSLPQGLGRETQYF
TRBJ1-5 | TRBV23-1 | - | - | TGCGCCAGCAGTCAATGGGACTTTAGCAATCAGCCCCAGCATTTT | CASSQWDFSNQPQHF
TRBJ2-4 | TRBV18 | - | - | TGTGCCAGCTCACCACAGGACATTCAGTACTTC | CASSPQDIQYF